This is a list of T cell receptor beta chains from one sample in a study of blood T cell repertoires in COVID-19. The method was immunoSEQ multiplex PCR; TCRdb's version includes in-frame clones alone and lacks a portion of them. The sample has around 99,000 clones, more than 70% seen once. The sample was peripheral blood. These receptors originate from a middle-aged man with active or convalescent COVID-19. Both conserved end residues are part of each CDR3. A D gene is named only where the DNA matches it firmly. Some rows mark clone size as missing; the rest say once, few, many or name a class of expanded clone.

D: TRBD2; V: TRBV4-3; J: TRBJ2-3; size: NA; CDR3: CASSQTTSGNTDTQYF; DNA: TGCGCCAGCAGCCAAACGACTAGCGGTAACACAGATACGCAGTATTTT
D: NA; V: TRBV30; J: TRBJ1-2; size: NA; CDR3: CAWSVNSIRYGYTF; DNA: TGTGCCTGGAGCGTTAACAGTATCCGCTATGGCTACACCTTC
D: TRBD2; V: TRBV4-1; J: TRBJ2-5; size: many; CDR3: CASSQGQRERKETQYF; DNA: TGCGCCAGCAGCCAAGGGCAGCGGGAAAGGAAAGAGACCCAGTACTTC
D: TRBD2; V: TRBV11-2; J: TRBJ2-2; size: NA; CDR3: CASSSRAGGPLNTGELFF; DNA: TGTGCCAGCAGCTCCAGAGCGGGAGGCCCCCTGAACACCGGGGAGCTGTTTTTT
D: NA; V: TRBV7-9; J: TRBJ2-7; size: NA; CDR3: CASSLSLASSEQYF; DNA: TGTGCCAGCAGCTTATCCTTGGCTAGCAGCGAGCAGTACTTC
D: NA; V: TRBV5-1; J: TRBJ2-3; size: NA; CDR3: CASSSTGYTDTQYF; DNA: TGCGCCAGCAGCTCAACAGGTTACACAGATACGCAGTATTTT
D: NA; V: TRBV27; J: TRBJ2-1; size: NA; CDR3: CASIGAGGSEQFF; DNA: TGTGCCAGCATCGGGGCCGGGGGAAGTGAGCAGTTCTTC
D: NA; V: TRBV2; J: TRBJ1-3; size: NA; CDR3: CASSEAEAGSGNTIYF; DNA: TGTGCCAGCAGTGAAGCGGAGGCAGGCTCTGGAAACACCATATATTTT
D: TRBD1; V: TRBV6-2/TRBV6-3; J: TRBJ2-6; size: NA; CDR3: CASSLGQGSSGANVLTF; DNA: TGTGCCAGCAGCCTGGGACAGGGCAGCTCTGGGGCCAACGTCCTGACTTTC
D: TRBD1; V: TRBV3-1/TRBV3-2; J: TRBJ1-2; size: NA; CDR3: CASSPTGNYGYTF; DNA: TGTGCCAGCAGCCCGACAGGGAACTATGGCTACACCTTC
D: NA; V: TRBV5-8; J: TRBJ1-5; size: medium-sized; CDR3: CASSIRPTGNQPQHF; DNA: TGTGCCAGCAGCATCCGCCCGACGGGGAATCAGCCCCAGCATTTT
D: NA; V: TRBV6-5; J: TRBJ1-1; size: once; CDR3: CASRDSSGDTEAFF; DNA: TGTGCCAGCAGGGACAGCAGCGGGGACACTGAAGCTTTCTTT
D: TRBD1; V: TRBV18; J: TRBJ1-4; size: few; CDR3: CASSPSGTGGEKLFF; DNA: TGTGCCAGCTCACCCTCCGGGACAGGGGGTGAAAAACTGTTTTTT
D: NA; V: TRBV5-6; J: TRBJ2-3; size: NA; CDR3: CASSLRVGVDTQYF; DNA: TGTGCCAGCAGCTTGAGAGTTGGTGTGGATACGCAGTATTTT
D: TRBD2; V: TRBV7-2; J: TRBJ2-5; size: NA; CDR3: CASSLDGRALETQYF; DNA: TGTGCCAGCAGCTTAGACGGGAGGGCCTTAGAGACCCAGTACTTC
D: NA; V: TRBV7-2; J: TRBJ2-7; size: NA; CDR3: CASSLAQGVDPGYF; DNA: TGTGCCAGCAGCTTAGCACAGGGAGTGGACCCGGGGTACTTC
D: TRBD2; V: TRBV7-2; J: TRBJ2-2; size: NA; CDR3: CASSQQAGGGAGELFF; DNA: TGTGCCAGCAGCCAACAAGCGGGAGGAGGCGCCGGGGAGCTGTTTTTT
D: TRBD1; V: TRBV6-5; J: TRBJ1-6; size: NA; CDR3: CASSYSIQGARSPLHF; DNA: TGTGCCAGCAGTTACTCGATACAGGGGGCGCGGTCACCCCTCCACTTT
D: TRBD1; V: TRBV15; J: TRBJ1-5; size: NA; CDR3: CATSRVTGENQPQHF; DNA: TGTGCCACCAGCAGAGTGACAGGGGAAAATCAGCCCCAGCATTTT
D: NA; V: TRBV21-1; J: TRBJ1-5; size: NA; CDR3: CASSARNGTGGNQPQHF; DNA: TGTGCCAGCAGCGCTCGAAATGGGACAGGGGGCAATCAGCCCCAGCATTTT
D: NA; V: TRBV5-5; J: TRBJ2-2; size: NA; CDR3: CASSFDLFVTNTGELFF; DNA: TGTGCCAGCAGCTTCGACCTCTTCGTGACTAACACCGGGGAGCTGTTTTTT
D: NA; V: TRBV19; J: TRBJ1-5; size: NA; CDR3: CASSIGNLGHQPQHF; DNA: TGTGCCAGTAGTATTGGAAATCTGGGGCATCAGCCCCAGCATTTT
D: NA; V: TRBV5-4; J: TRBJ2-7; size: NA; CDR3: CASSLLIGGYEQYF; DNA: TGTGCCAGCAGCCTACTAATCGGGGGCTACGAGCAGTACTTC
D: NA; V: TRBV12-3/TRBV12-4; J: TRBJ2-7; size: NA; CDR3: CASSLGQPYEQYF; DNA: TGTGCCAGCAGTTTGGGGCAGCCCTACGAGCAGTACTTC